This entry lists 10 T cell receptor beta chains sequenced from one sample in a study of PD-L1 blockade in urothelial cancer listed by TCRdb under 2017. The time point tag for this specimen amounts to: pretreatment peripheral blood. The library came from the immunoSEQ multiplex PCR assay. The immuneACCESS repertoire file appears here via TCRdb, limited to in-frame rearrangements. These files lack a portion of the clones; in checked studies, under half of the deficit traces to unresolved V genes, and the cause of the others is not known. Within this sample are 95,000 to 100,000 clones, with around 87% of them counted one time only. Of the sample, roughly 2% falls within the top ten clones. This material consisted of PBMCs, taken around atezolizumab (anti-PD-L1) treatment. The receptors here all came from a man aged 55 to 70 with urothelial cancer.

The chain links TRBV6-5 to TRBJ2-3; the match to TRBD2 covers 9 bases. CDR1 and CDR2 (germline): MNHEY, SVGAGI. This CDR3 is 14 amino acids long. The ends lost 7 bases at V and 2 bases at J; junction bases unmatched: 4. The CDR3 loop is CASKGGGATDTQYF. The CDR3 DNA is TGTGCCAGCAAAGGCGGGGGGGCCACAGATACGCAGTATTTT.

The rearrangement joins TRBV7-2 to TRBJ2-5; no clear D gene. Trimming left V 1 base short and J 5 bases short, with 8 bases between. CDR1 SGHTA and CDR2 FQGNSA come from the germline V gene. The CDR3 has 13 residues. The CDR3 here is CASSLDGLETQYF. The CDR3 DNA reads TGTGCCAGCAGCTTAGATGGCTTGGAGACCCAGTACTTC.

The count of this clone is one. This rearrangement joins TRBV4-3 to TRBJ2-7, with D perhaps TRBD2 (6 bases). This CDR3 is 16 amino acids long. Trimming took 4 bases from V and 0 from J, leaving 16 bases between them. Looked up from germline, CDR1 is LGHNA and CDR2 is YSLEER. The CDR3 nucleotides read TGCGCCAGCAGCCGCGGGGAAGGGGCCCCCTCCTACGAGCAGTACTTC. As protein: CASSRGEGAPSYEQYF.

The chain carries TRBV28 and TRBJ2-1; 9 bases fit TRBD2. Looked up from germline, CDR1 is MDHEN and CDR2 is SYDVKM. The CDR3 covers 15 residues. The trim removed 7 bases at V and 9 bases at J, leaving 13 bases unmatched. The CDR3 sequence is CASTYLAGEVGEQFF. As DNA, the CDR3 is TGTGCCAGCACGTATTTAGCGGGAGAGGTGGGTGAGCAGTTCTTC.

The genes are TRBV7-2 and TRBJ2-7; D gene ambiguous. Trimming left V 2 bases short and J 0 bases short, with 11 bases between. CDR3 length: 15 amino acids. Germline V gene data show CDR1 as SGHTA and CDR2 as FQGNSA. Here the CDR3 reads CASSLSSYSSYEQYF. CDR3 in DNA: TGTGCCAGCAGCTTATCCAGTTACAGCTCCTACGAGCAGTACTTC.

The chain joins TRBV7-9 to TRBJ2-7; a weak D match, TRBD1 (6 bases). From germline, CDR1 is SEHNR and CDR2 FQNEAQ (reference sequence). This CDR3 spans 14 amino acids. V was cut by 1 base and J by 9 bases, with 16 bases left in between. CDR3 amino acids: CASSLGATKGVQYF. CDR3 sequence (DNA): TGTGCCAGCAGCTTAGGCGCAACTAAGGGGGTGCAGTACTTC.

The rearrangement links TRBV5-1 to TRBJ1-2, with 10 bases matching TRBD1. The CDR3 is 15 residues long. Germline trimming cut 4 bases from V and 4 bases from J; bases unmatched to any gene: 7. Germline V gene sequence: CDR1 SGHRS, CDR2 YFSETQ. The CDR3 here is CASSAGQGIGYGYTF. The DNA of the CDR3 is TGCGCCAGCAGCGCGGGACAGGGGATCGGCTATGGCTACACCTTC.

J is TRBJ1-5 and V is TRBV7-8; 7 nucleotides agree with TRBD1. V trimming: 5 bases; J trimming: 4 bases; junction bases outside the gene matches: 8. The germline V gene encodes CDR1 SGHVS and CDR2 FQNEAQ. The CDR3 length is 15 residues. CDR3 nucleotide sequence: TGTGCCAGCAGCCGACTTTTACAGGGGAATCAGCCCCAGCATTTT. It specifies CASSRLLQGNQPQHF.

This clone was detected only once. The chain carries TRBV4-2 and TRBJ2-1, with 10 bases fitting TRBD1. Unmatched junction bases numbered 7, after V lost 4 bases and J lost 10 bases. The CDR3 totals 14 residues. Germline lookup yields CDR1 LGHNA and CDR2 YNFKEQ. The CDR3 loop reads CASSPGQGIGEQFF. The CDR3 bases are TGTGCCAGCAGCCCGGGACAGGGGATAGGGGAGCAGTTCTTC.

The V call is TRBV14, the J call TRBJ2-1; possible D gene TRBD1, 6 bases. CDR3 length: 15 amino acids. The ends were cut back, 6 bases at V and 1 base at J, with 13 bases in the middle. Germline loops: CDR1 SGHDN, CDR2 FVKESK. This CDR3 is CASSQTGQSYNEQFF. The CDR3, as DNA: TGTGCCAGCAGTCAAACAGGGCAATCCTACAATGAGCAGTTCTTC.